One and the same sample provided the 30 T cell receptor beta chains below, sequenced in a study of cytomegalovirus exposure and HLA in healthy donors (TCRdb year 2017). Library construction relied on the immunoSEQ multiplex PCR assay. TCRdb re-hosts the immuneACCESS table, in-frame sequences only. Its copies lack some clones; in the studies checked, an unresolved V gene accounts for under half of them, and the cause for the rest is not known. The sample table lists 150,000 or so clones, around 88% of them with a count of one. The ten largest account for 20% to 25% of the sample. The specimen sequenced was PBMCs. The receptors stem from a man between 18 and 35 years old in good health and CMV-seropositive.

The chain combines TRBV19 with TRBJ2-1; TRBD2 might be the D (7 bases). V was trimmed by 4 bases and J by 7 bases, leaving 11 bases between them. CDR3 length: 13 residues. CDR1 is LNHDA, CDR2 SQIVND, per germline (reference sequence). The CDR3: CASSRGGRNEQFF. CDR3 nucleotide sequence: TGTGCCAGTAGTAGGGGGGGGCGGAATGAGCAGTTCTTC.

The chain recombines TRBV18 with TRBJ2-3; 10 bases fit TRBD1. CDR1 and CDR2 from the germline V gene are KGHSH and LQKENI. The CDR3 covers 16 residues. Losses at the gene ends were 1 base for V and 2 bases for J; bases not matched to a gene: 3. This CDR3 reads CASSPRGTGVTDTQYF. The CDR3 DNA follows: TGTGCCAGCTCACCACGGGGGACAGGGGTCACAGATACGCAGTATTTT.

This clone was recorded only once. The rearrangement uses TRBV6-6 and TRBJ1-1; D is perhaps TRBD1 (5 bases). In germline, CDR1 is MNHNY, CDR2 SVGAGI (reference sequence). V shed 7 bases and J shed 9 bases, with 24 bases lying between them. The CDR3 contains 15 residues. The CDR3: CASTREGRRREQAFF. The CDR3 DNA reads TGTGCCAGCACCCGTGAGGGGAGGAGAAGAGAACAAGCTTTCTTT.

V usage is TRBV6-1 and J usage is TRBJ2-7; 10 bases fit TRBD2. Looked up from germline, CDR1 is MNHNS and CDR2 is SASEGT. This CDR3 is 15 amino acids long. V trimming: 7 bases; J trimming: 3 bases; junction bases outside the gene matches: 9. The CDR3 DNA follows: TGTGCCAGCATGAGCTTTAGCGGGGGGATCTACGAGCAGTACTTC. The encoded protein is CASMSFSGGIYEQYF.

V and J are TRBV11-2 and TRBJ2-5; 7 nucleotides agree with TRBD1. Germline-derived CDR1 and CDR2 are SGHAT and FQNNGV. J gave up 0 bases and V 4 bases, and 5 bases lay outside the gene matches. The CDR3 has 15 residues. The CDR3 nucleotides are TGTGCCAGCAGCTACCCGACAGGGCACCAAGAGACCCAGTACTTC. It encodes CASSYPTGHQETQYF.

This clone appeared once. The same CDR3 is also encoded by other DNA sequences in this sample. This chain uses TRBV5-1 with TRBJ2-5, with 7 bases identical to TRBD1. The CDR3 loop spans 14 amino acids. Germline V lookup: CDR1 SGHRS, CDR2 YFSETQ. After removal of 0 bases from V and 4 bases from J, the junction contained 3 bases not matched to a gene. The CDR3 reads CASSLDRGGETQYF. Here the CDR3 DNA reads TGCGCCAGCAGCTTGGACAGGGGTGGAGAGACCCAGTACTTC.

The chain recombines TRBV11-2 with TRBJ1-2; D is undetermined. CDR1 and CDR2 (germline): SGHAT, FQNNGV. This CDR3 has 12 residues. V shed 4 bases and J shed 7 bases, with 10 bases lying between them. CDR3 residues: CASSSLDSGYTF. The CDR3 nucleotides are TGTGCCAGCAGCTCTCTGGACTCTGGCTACACCTTC.

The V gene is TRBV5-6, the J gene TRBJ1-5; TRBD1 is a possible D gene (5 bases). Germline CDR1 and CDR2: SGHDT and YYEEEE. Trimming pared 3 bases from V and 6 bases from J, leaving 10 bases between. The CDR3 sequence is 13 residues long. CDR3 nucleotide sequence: TGTGCCAGCAGCTCGGACCAGGGTCAGCCCCAGCATTTT. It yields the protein CASSSDQGQPQHF.

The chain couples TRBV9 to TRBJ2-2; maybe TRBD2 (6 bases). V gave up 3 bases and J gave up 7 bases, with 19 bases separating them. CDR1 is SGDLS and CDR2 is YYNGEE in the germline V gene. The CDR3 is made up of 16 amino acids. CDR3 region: CASSAAEGSWGGELFF. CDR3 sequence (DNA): TGTGCCAGCAGCGCCGCGGAGGGCAGCTGGGGCGGGGAGCTGTTTTTT.

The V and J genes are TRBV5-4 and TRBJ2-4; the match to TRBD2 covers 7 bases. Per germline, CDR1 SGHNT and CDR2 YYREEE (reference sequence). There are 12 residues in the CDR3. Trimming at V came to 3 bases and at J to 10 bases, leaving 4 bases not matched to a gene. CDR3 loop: CASSWGGPIQYF. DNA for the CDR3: TGTGCCAGCAGCTGGGGAGGGCCTATTCAGTACTTC.

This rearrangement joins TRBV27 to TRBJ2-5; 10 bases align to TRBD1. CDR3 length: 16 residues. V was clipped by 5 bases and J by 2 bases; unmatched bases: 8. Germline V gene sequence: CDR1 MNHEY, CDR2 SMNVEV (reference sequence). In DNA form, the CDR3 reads TGTGCCAGCAGTCCTACCGGGACAGGGGATCAAGAGACCCAGTACTTC. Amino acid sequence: CASSPTGTGDQETQYF.

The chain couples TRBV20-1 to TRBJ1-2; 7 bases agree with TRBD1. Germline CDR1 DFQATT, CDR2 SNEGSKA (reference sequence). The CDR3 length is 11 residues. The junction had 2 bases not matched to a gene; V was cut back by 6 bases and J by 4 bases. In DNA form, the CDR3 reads TGCAGTGCCCGGGACAGCTATGGCTACACCTTC. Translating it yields CSARDSYGYTF.

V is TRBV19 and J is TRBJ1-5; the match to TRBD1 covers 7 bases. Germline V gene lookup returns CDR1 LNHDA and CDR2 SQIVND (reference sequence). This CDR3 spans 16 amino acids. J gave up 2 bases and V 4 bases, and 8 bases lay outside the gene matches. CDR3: CASSSGTGVGNQPQHF. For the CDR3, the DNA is TGTGCCAGTAGTAGTGGCACAGGGGTCGGCAATCAGCCCCAGCATTTT. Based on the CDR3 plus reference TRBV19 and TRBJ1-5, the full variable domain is DGGITQSPKYLFRKEGQNVTLSCEQNLNHDAMYWYRQDPGQGLRLIYYSQIVNDFQKGDIAEGYSVSREKKESFPLTVTSAQKNPTAFYLCASSSGTGVGNQPQHFGDGTRLSIL.

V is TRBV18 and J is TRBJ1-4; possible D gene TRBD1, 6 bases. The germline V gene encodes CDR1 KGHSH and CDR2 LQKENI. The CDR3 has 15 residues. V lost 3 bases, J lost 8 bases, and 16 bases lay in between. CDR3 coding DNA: TGTGCCAGCTCACCCCCCGACAGGAGAGGCGAAAAACTGTTTTTT. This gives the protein CASSPPDRRGEKLFF. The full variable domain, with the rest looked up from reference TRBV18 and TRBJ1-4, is NAGVMQNPRHLVRRRGQEARLRCSPMKGHSHVYWYRQLPEEGLKFMVYLQKENIIDESGMPKERFSAEFPKEGPSILRIQQVVRGDSAAYFCASSPPDRRGEKLFFGSGTQLSVL.

Written as DNA, the CDR3 is TGCAGCGTTGAAGACCGGGACAGGGGATACGAGCAGTACTTC. It encodes CSVEDRDRGYEQYF. The chain joins TRBV29-1 to TRBJ2-7; 10 bases match TRBD1. The germline V gene has CDR1 SQVTM and CDR2 ANQGSEA. The CDR3 is 14 residues long. V trimming: 0 bases; J trimming: 4 bases; junction bases outside the gene matches: 3.

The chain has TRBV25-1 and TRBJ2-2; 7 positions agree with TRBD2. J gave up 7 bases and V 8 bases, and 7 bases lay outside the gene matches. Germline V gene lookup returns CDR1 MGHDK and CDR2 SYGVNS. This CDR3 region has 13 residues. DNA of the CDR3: TGTGCCAGCTGGGGGGGAGGGCTCGGGGAGCTGTTTTTT. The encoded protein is CASWGGGLGELFF.

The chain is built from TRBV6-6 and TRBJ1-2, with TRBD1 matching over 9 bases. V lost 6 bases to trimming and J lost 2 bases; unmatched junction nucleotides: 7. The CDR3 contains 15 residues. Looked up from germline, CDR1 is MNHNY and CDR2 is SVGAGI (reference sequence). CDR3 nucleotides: TGTGCCAGCAGACCGGGACAGGGTTCCAACTATGGCTACACCTTC. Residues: CASRPGQGSNYGYTF.

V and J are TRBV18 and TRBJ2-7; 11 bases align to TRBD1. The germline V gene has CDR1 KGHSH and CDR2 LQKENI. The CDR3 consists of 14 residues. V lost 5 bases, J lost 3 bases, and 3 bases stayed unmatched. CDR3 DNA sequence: TGTGCCAGCTCAACCGGGACAGGGGGCTACGAGCAGTACTTC. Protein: CASSTGTGGYEQYF.

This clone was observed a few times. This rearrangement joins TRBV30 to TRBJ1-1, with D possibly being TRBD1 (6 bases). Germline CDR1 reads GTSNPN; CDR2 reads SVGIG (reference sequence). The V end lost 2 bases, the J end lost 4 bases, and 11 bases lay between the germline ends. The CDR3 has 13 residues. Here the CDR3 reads CAWSLARGTEAFF. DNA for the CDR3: TGTGCCTGGAGTTTAGCCAGGGGCACTGAAGCTTTCTTT.

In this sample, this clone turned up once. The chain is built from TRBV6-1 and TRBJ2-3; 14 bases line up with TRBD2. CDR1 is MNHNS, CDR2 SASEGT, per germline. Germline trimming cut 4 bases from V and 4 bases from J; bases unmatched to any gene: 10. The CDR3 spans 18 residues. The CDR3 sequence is CASSGSGTSGGPPDTQYF. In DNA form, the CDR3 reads TGTGCCAGCAGTGGCTCCGGGACTAGCGGGGGCCCCCCAGATACGCAGTATTTT.

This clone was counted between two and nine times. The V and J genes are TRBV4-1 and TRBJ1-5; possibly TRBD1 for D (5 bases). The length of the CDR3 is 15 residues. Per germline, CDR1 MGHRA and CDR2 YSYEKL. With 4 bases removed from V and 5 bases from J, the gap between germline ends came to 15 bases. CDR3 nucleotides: TGCGCCAGCAGCCCAGCTGGGCAGGGCCATCAGCCCCAGCATTTT. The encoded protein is CASSPAGQGHQPQHF.

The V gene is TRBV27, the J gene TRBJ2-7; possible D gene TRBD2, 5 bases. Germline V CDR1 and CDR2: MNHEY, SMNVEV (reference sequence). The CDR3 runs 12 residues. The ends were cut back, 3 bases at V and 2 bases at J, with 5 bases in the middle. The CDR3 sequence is CASSFGTYEQYF. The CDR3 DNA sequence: TGTGCCAGCAGTTTCGGGACCTACGAGCAGTACTTC.

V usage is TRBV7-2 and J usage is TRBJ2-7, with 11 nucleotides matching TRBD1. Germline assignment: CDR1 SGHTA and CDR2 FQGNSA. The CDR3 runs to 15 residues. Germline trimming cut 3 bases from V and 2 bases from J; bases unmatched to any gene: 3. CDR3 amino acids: CASSLGTGGAYEQYF. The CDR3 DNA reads TGTGCCAGCAGCTTGGGGACAGGGGGGGCCTACGAGCAGTACTTC.

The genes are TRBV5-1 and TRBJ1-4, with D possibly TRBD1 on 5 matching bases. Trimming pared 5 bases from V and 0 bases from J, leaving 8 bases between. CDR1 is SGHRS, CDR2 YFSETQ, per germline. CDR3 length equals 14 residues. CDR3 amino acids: CASRAGTTNEKLFF. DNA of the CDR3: TGCGCCAGCAGAGCAGGGACAACTAATGAAAAACTGTTTTTT.

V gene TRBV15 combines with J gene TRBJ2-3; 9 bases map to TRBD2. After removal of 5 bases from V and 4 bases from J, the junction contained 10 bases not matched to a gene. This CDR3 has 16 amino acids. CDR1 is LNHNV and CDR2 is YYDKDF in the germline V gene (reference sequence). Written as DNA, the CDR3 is TGTGCCACCAGCTTAGGTAGCGGGGGAAGGCCAGATACGCAGTATTTT. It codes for CATSLGSGGRPDTQYF. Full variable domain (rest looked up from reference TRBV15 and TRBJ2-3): DAMVIQNPRYQVTQFGKPVTLSCSQTLNHNVMYWYQQKSSQAPKLLFHYYDKDFNNEADTPDNFQSRRPNTSFCFLDIRSPGLGDTAMYLCATSLGSGGRPDTQYFGPGTRLTVL.

CDR3 nucleotide sequence: TGTGCCAGCAGTCTCTTTAGGAGTGTAGATACGCAGTATTTT. Encoded protein: CASSLFRSVDTQYF. The V gene is TRBV27, the J gene TRBJ2-3, with D hard to call. The CDR3 runs 14 residues. V lost 5 bases and J lost 5, with 14 bases in between. CDR1 and CDR2 from the germline V gene are MNHEY and SMNVEV (reference sequence).

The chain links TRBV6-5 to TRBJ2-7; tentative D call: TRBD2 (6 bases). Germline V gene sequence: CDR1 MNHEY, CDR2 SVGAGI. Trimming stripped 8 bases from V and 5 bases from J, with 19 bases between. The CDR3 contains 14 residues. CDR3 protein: CASGGEGRFHEQYF. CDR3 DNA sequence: TGTGCCAGCGGGGGAGAGGGGAGGTTCCACGAGCAGTACTTC.

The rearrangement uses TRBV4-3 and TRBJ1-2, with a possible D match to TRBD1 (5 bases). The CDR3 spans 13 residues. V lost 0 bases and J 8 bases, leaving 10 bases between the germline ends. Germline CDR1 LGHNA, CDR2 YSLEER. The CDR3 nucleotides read TGCGCCAGCAGCCAAGAGGGGGGAAGGGGCTACACCTTC. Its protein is CASSQEGGRGYTF.

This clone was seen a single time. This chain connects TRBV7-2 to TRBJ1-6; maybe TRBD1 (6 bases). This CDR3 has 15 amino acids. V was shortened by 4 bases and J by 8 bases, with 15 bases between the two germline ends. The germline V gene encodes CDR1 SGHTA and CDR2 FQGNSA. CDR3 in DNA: TGTGCCAGCAGCTACGGGGGGGCAGGCTATTCACCCCTCCACTTT. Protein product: CASSYGGAGYSPLHF.

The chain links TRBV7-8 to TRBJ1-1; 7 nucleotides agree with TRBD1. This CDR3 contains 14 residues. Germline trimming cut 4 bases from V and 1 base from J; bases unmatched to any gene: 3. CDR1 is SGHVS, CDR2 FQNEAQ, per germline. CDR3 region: CASSSGQPNTEAFF. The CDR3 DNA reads TGTGCCAGCAGCTCGGGACAGCCGAACACTGAAGCTTTCTTT.